This is a list of T cell receptor beta chains from one sample in a study of cytomegalovirus exposure and HLA in healthy donors. TCRdb's copy holds only in-frame clones and misses some; the assay was immunoSEQ multiplex PCR. The data hold about 96,000 clones, with approximately 74% observed a single time. Source material: PBMCs. The receptors come from a woman aged 65 to 85 in good health and CMV-seropositive. Each CDR3 is given with its conserved first and last residue. The D gene is left open where the match is weak. Only part of the rows carry a size: once, few, many, or a class if the clone is expanded.

D gene | clone size | J gene | V gene | CDR3 length | CDR3 protein | CDR3 DNA
TRBD2 | . | TRBJ2-1 | TRBV25-1 | 10 | CASRGLAQVF | TGTGCCAGCAGAGGACTAGCTCAGGTCTTC
TRBD2 | . | TRBJ2-7 | TRBV18 | 15 | CASSPGTSVSYEQYF | TGTGCCAGCTCGCCCGGGACTAGCGTATCCTACGAGCAGTACTTC
. | . | TRBJ1-1 | TRBV5-1 | 16 | CASSSSGVIVNTEAFF | TGCGCCAGCAGCTCGTCAGGGGTAATCGTGAACACTGAAGCTTTCTTT
. | few | TRBJ2-6 | TRBV28 | 14 | CASSLLAGANVLTF | TGTGCCAGCAGTTTATTAGCTGGGGCCAACGTCCTGACTTTC
TRBD1 | . | TRBJ1-2 | TRBV10-3 | 15 | CASLSGTGSAYGYTF | TGTGCCTCCCTTTCCGGGACAGGGTCCGCCTATGGCTACACCTTC
. | . | TRBJ2-3 | TRBV6-4 | 14 | CASSLSGATDTQYF | TGTGCCAGCAGCCTTAGCGGAGCCACAGATACGCAGTATTTT
. | . | TRBJ2-7 | TRBV9 | 14 | CASSVAAGGYEQYF | TGTGCCAGCAGCGTAGCGGCAGGGGGGTACGAGCAGTACTTC
TRBD1 | . | TRBJ1-2 | TRBV4-3 | 12 | CASSQAGQGYTF | TGCGCCAGCAGCCAAGCGGGACAGGGCTACACCTTC
TRBD2 | . | TRBJ2-3 | TRBV9 | 15 | CASNLGTSGTDTQYF | TGTGCCAGCAACCTTGGGACTAGCGGCACAGATACGCAGTATTTT
. | . | TRBJ1-2 | TRBV5-6 | 15 | CASSLSGGGMEGYTF | TGTGCCAGCAGCTTATCGGGGGGTGGAATGGAAGGCTACACCTTC
. | . | TRBJ2-7 | TRBV28 | 12 | CASSLTSYEQYF | TGTGCCAGCAGTTTAACTAGCTACGAGCAGTACTTC
TRBD1 | . | TRBJ2-3 | TRBV5-5 | 18 | CASSKSYRDRVIADTQYF | TGTGCCAGCAGCAAAAGTTACCGGGACAGGGTTATCGCAGATACGCAGTATTTT
TRBD1 | . | TRBJ1-3 | TRBV28 | 14 | CASSSTGTGNTIYF | TGTGCCAGCAGTTCGACAGGGACTGGAAACACCATATATTTT
TRBD2 | few | TRBJ2-7 | TRBV18 | 14 | CASSPRGGDYEQYF | TGTGCCAGCTCACCACGCGGGGGTGACTACGAGCAGTACTTC
. | few | TRBJ2-1 | TRBV5-4 | 12 | CASSQTGTEQFF | TGTGCCAGCAGCCAAACAGGTACAGAGCAGTTCTTC
. | . | TRBJ2-7 | TRBV7-2 | 13 | CASSFSGGYEQYF | TGTGCCAGCAGCTTCTCCGGAGGATACGAGCAGTACTTC
. | few | TRBJ2-3 | TRBV4-1 | 17 | CASSQGSTYFSTDTQYF | TGCGCCAGCAGCCAAGGGAGCACCTACTTCTCCACAGATACGCAGTATTTT
TRBD2 | . | TRBJ2-7 | TRBV4-1 | 20 | CASSQPGLAGGPRGTYEQYF | TGCGCCAGCAGCCAACCGGGACTAGCGGGAGGACCGAGAGGTACCTACGAGCAGTACTTC
. | . | TRBJ2-4 | TRBV6-6 | 14 | CASSPRGPKNIQYF | TGTGCCAGCAGCCCCCGCGGTCCCAAAAACATTCAGTACTTC
. | . | TRBJ2-7 | TRBV28 | 16 | CASSWGPGTQTYEQYF | TGTGCCAGCAGTTGGGGCCCCGGGACACAGACCTACGAGCAGTACTTC
. | . | TRBJ2-7 | TRBV30 | 15 | CAWSGSTSRAYEQYF | TGTGCCTGGAGTGGCAGTACGTCGAGGGCCTACGAGCAGTACTTC
TRBD1 | . | TRBJ2-7 | TRBV10-3 | 16 | CAISERDRDWAYEQYF | TGTGCCATCAGTGAGAGGGACAGGGATTGGGCTTACGAGCAGTACTTC
TRBD1 | . | TRBJ1-1 | TRBV30 | 14 | CAWSIRQGTTEAFF | TGTGCCTGGAGCATCAGACAGGGGACCACTGAAGCTTTCTTT
. | . | TRBJ1-2 | TRBV7-6 | 14 | CASSPGQEGNGYTF | TGTGCCAGCAGCCCGGGCCAGGAGGGCAATGGCTACACCTTC
. | . | TRBJ2-7 | TRBV19 | 13 | CASSTVRGNEQYF | TGTGCCAGTAGTACCGTGCGGGGCAACGAGCAGTACTTC
. | . | TRBJ2-5 | TRBV28 | 15 | CASSSSGTLAYKQYF | TGTGCCAGCAGTTCCTCCGGGACATTAGCCTACAAGCAGTACTTC
. | . | TRBJ1-2 | TRBV18 | 12 | CASSPREGGYTF | TGTGCCAGCTCACCCCGAGAGGGCGGCTACACCTTC
. | few | TRBJ1-4 | TRBV28 | 13 | CASSLRGDEKLFF | TGTGCCAGCAGTTTACGGGGGGACGAAAAACTGTTTTTT
TRBD1 | . | TRBJ1-1 | TRBV27 | 16 | CAGRGVGQGMNTEAFF | TGTGCCGGCAGGGGGGTCGGACAGGGAATGAACACTGAAGCTTTCTTT
TRBD2 | . | TRBJ2-3 | TRBV5-4 | 17 | CASSEGTSGRRSDTQYF | TGTGCCAGCAGCGAAGGGACTAGCGGGAGGAGATCAGATACGCAGTATTTT
. | . | TRBJ2-7 | TRBV7-2 | 11 | CASSHQYEQYF | TGTGCCAGCAGCCATCAGTACGAGCAGTACTTC
. | . | TRBJ1-5 | TRBV7-2 | 15 | CASSFIQASGQPQHF | TGTGCCAGCAGCTTCATACAGGCTTCTGGGCAGCCCCAGCATTTT
TRBD1 | . | TRBJ1-2 | TRBV30 | 15 | CAWRKTGGEYYGYTF | TGTGCCTGGAGAAAGACAGGGGGCGAGTACTATGGCTACACCTTC
. | few | TRBJ2-3 | TRBV7-9 | 17 | CASSLEGGGLSTDTQYF | TGTGCCAGCAGCTTAGAAGGGGGGGGTCTCAGCACAGATACGCAGTATTTT
TRBD2 | . | TRBJ2-1 | TRBV18 | 15 | CASSARLAVDNEQFF | TGTGCCAGCTCGGCCAGACTAGCGGTCGACAATGAGCAGTTCTTC
TRBD1 | . | TRBJ1-5 | TRBV18 | 16 | CASSHKGAGLNQPQHF | TGTGCCAGCTCCCACAAGGGGGCAGGGTTAAATCAGCCCCAGCATTTT
. | . | TRBJ1-5 | TRBV4-3 | 15 | CASSQDSGINQPQHF | TGCGCCAGCAGCCAAGATTCGGGGATCAATCAGCCCCAGCATTTT
. | . | TRBJ1-1 | TRBV11-3 | 13 | CASSSMTGSEAFF | TGTGCCAGCAGCTCCATGACAGGTTCTGAAGCTTTCTTT
. | . | TRBJ2-1 | TRBV5-1 | 14 | CASSLDTPYNEQFF | TGCGCCAGCAGCTTGGACACCCCCTACAATGAGCAGTTCTTC
TRBD1 | . | TRBJ1-4 | TRBV9 | 13 | CASGGGQVEKLFF | TGTGCCAGCGGAGGGGGCCAGGTTGAAAAACTGTTTTTT
TRBD1 | . | TRBJ2-7 | TRBV18 | 14 | CASTNRGRPYEQYF | TGTGCCAGCACGAACAGGGGGCGCCCCTACGAGCAGTACTTC
TRBD2 | . | TRBJ2-1 | TRBV9 | 16 | CASSVASLAGYNEQFF | TGTGCCAGCAGCGTAGCTTCGCTAGCGGGTTACAATGAGCAGTTCTTC